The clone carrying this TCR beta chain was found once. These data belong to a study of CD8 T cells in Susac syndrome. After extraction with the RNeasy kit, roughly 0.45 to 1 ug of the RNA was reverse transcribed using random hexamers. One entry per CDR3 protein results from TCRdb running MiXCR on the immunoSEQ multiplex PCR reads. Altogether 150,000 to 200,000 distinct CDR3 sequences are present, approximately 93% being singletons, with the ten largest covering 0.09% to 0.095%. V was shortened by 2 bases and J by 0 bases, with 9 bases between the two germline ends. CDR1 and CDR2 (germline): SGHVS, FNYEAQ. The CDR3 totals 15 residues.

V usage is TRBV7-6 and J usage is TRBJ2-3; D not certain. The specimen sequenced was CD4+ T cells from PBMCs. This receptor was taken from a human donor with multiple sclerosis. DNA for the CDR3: TGTGCCAGCAGCTTATCGGCCTTTAGCACAGATACGCAGTATTTT. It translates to CASSLSAFSTDTQYF.